The rows below give T cell receptor beta chains drawn from one sample of a study of blood T cell repertoires in COVID-19. Repertoires were generated with immunoSEQ multiplex PCR, while TCRdb's copy carries only in-frame clones and drops some. The sample has around 130,000 clones, 85% to 90% seen once. Material for sequencing was peripheral blood. The receptors originated from a man between 65 and 80 years old with active COVID-19. Each CDR3 is given with its conserved first and last residue. A D gene is named only where the DNA matches it firmly. Rows may omit the clone size; those that give it use once, few, many or a size class.

v_gene: TRBV27
abundance: .
j_gene: TRBJ2-3
d_gene: .
CDR3nt: TGTGCCAGCAGTTTTGGGCGGGATCTTCCGCAGTATTTT
CDR3aa: CASSFGRDLPQYF

v_gene: TRBV4-3
abundance: .
j_gene: TRBJ1-1
d_gene: TRBD1
CDR3nt: TGCGCCAGCAGCCAAGCCGGGACAGGGAACGCTGAAGCTTTCTTT
CDR3aa: CASSQAGTGNAEAFF

v_gene: TRBV5-1
abundance: .
j_gene: TRBJ2-1
d_gene: .
CDR3nt: TGCGCCAGCAGCTTGAAAAGAGCGGTGGATTACAATGAGCAGTTCTTC
CDR3aa: CASSLKRAVDYNEQFF

v_gene: TRBV10-3
abundance: .
j_gene: TRBJ2-1
d_gene: .
CDR3nt: TGTGCCACTTCGGGTGGGGAAAGGGGTGAGCAGTTCTTC
CDR3aa: CATSGGERGEQFF

v_gene: TRBV18
abundance: once
j_gene: TRBJ1-5
d_gene: .
CDR3nt: TGTGCCAGCTCACCAAAACCCAGGGATCAGCCCCAGCATTTT
CDR3aa: CASSPKPRDQPQHF

v_gene: TRBV14
abundance: .
j_gene: TRBJ1-4
d_gene: .
CDR3nt: TGTGCCAGCAGCCAAGCGGGACTCGCCAATGAAAAACTGTTTTTT
CDR3aa: CASSQAGLANEKLFF

v_gene: TRBV10-3
abundance: .
j_gene: TRBJ2-3
d_gene: .
CDR3nt: TGTGCCATCAGTGAATCGGGGGAAGGGAGCACAGATACGCAGTATTTT
CDR3aa: CAISESGEGSTDTQYF

v_gene: TRBV5-1
abundance: once
j_gene: TRBJ2-7
d_gene: TRBD1
CDR3nt: TGCGCCAGCAGCTTGGTTGGGACAGGGACCTACGAGCAGTACTTC
CDR3aa: CASSLVGTGTYEQYF

v_gene: TRBV19
abundance: .
j_gene: TRBJ2-7
d_gene: TRBD1
CDR3nt: TGTGCCAGTAGCTTTCGATCGGGACAGGGGTTCTCCTACGAGCAGTACTTC
CDR3aa: CASSFRSGQGFSYEQYF

v_gene: TRBV28
abundance: .
j_gene: TRBJ1-4
d_gene: .
CDR3nt: TGTGCCAGCAGTTTAGGAGGGCCTGGGGTTGAAAAACTGTTTTTT
CDR3aa: CASSLGGPGVEKLFF

v_gene: TRBV6-1
abundance: .
j_gene: TRBJ2-1
d_gene: TRBD2
CDR3nt: TGTGCCAGCAGTGATACTCCTAGCGGGAAGGATGAGCAGTTCTTC
CDR3aa: CASSDTPSGKDEQFF

v_gene: TRBV6-2/TRBV6-3
abundance: .
j_gene: TRBJ2-1
d_gene: TRBD2
CDR3nt: TGTGCCAGCAGCGAAGGGCGGGAGAGCGCGTTCTTC
CDR3aa: CASSEGRESAFF

v_gene: TRBV4-1
abundance: .
j_gene: TRBJ2-1
d_gene: .
CDR3nt: TGCGCCAGCAGCCAAGAGGGAGCGGTTCCTTACAATGAGCAGTTCTTC
CDR3aa: CASSQEGAVPYNEQFF

v_gene: TRBV2
abundance: .
j_gene: TRBJ1-5
d_gene: .
CDR3nt: TGTGCCAGCACTTTATCGGGAGCTAGCAATCAGCCCCAGCATTTT
CDR3aa: CASTLSGASNQPQHF

v_gene: TRBV5-1
abundance: once
j_gene: TRBJ2-4
d_gene: TRBD2
CDR3nt: TGCGCCAGCAGCTACGGACTAGCGGGAGTACGGGGCAAAAACATTCAGTACTTC
CDR3aa: CASSYGLAGVRGKNIQYF

v_gene: TRBV5-1
abundance: .
j_gene: TRBJ1-5
d_gene: TRBD1
CDR3nt: TGCGCCAGCAGCTTAGATCAGGGGGCCCAGCCCCAGCATTTT
CDR3aa: CASSLDQGAQPQHF

v_gene: TRBV5-5
abundance: .
j_gene: TRBJ2-7
d_gene: .
CDR3nt: TGTGCCAGCAGCCTCCTACGACCGGTAGCGCGCCCAAGCTACGAGCAGTACTTC
CDR3aa: CASSLLRPVARPSYEQYF

v_gene: TRBV18
abundance: .
j_gene: TRBJ1-6
d_gene: .
CDR3nt: TGTGCCAGCTCACCACGGCAGGGCCAGAATTCACCCCTCCACTTT
CDR3aa: CASSPRQGQNSPLHF

v_gene: TRBV2
abundance: once
j_gene: TRBJ2-5
d_gene: TRBD2
CDR3nt: TGTGCCAGCGCGAATGACTCCCCACGGGGGGCCCAGTACTTC
CDR3aa: CASANDSPRGAQYF

v_gene: TRBV5-1
abundance: .
j_gene: TRBJ1-1
d_gene: TRBD1
CDR3nt: TGCGCCAGCAGCATGACAGGGGATCCCACTGAAGCTTTCTTT
CDR3aa: CASSMTGDPTEAFF

v_gene: TRBV6-1
abundance: .
j_gene: TRBJ2-3
d_gene: TRBD2
CDR3nt: TGTGCCAGCAGTGAGTCTAGCGGGAGGGCCGGGGATACGCAGTATTTT
CDR3aa: CASSESSGRAGDTQYF

v_gene: TRBV15
abundance: .
j_gene: TRBJ2-5
d_gene: TRBD1
CDR3nt: TGTGCCACCAGCAGAGACCGGACAGGGAGAGAGACCCAGTACTTC
CDR3aa: CATSRDRTGRETQYF

v_gene: TRBV19
abundance: .
j_gene: TRBJ2-2
d_gene: TRBD2
CDR3nt: TGTGCCAGTAGTATATTGGGACTAGCGGGAGGCGGCACCGGGGAGCTGTTTTTT
CDR3aa: CASSILGLAGGGTGELFF

v_gene: TRBV6-5
abundance: .
j_gene: TRBJ2-7
d_gene: TRBD2
CDR3nt: TGTGCCAGCAGTTACTCAAGCGGGATGTCCCACGAGCAGTACTTC
CDR3aa: CASSYSSGMSHEQYF

v_gene: TRBV6-2/TRBV6-3
abundance: .
j_gene: TRBJ2-6
d_gene: TRBD1
CDR3nt: TGTGCCAGCAGTTACTTGGGACAGCAACCGACTGGGGCCAACGTCCTGACTTTC
CDR3aa: CASSYLGQQPTGANVLTF

v_gene: TRBV27
abundance: .
j_gene: TRBJ1-2
d_gene: TRBD1
CDR3nt: TGTGCCAGCAGTAGAAGACAGGGGGCGGGGGGCTACACCTTC
CDR3aa: CASSRRQGAGGYTF